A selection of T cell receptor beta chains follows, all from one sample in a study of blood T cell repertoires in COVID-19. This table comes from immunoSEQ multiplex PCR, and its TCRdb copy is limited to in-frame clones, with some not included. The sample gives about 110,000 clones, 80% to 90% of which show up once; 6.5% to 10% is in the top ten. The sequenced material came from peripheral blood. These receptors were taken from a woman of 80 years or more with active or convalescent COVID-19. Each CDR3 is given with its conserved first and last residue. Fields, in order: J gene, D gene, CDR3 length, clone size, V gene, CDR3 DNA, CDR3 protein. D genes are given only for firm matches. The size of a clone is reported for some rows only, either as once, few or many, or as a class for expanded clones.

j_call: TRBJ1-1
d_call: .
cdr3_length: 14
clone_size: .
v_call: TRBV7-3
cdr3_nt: TGTGCCAGCAGCTTAACTGTGGGGCGTTCTGAAGCTTTCTTT
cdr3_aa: CASSLTVGRSEAFF

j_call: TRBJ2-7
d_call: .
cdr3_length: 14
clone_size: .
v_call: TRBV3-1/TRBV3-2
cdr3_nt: TGTGCCAGCAGCCTAAGAGGAGGAGTCCACGAGCAGTACTTC
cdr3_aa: CASSLRGGVHEQYF

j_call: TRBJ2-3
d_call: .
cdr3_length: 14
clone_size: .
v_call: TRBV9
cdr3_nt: TGTGCCAGCAGCGTTGGGTTGAGGTGGGATACGCAGTATTTT
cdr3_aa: CASSVGLRWDTQYF

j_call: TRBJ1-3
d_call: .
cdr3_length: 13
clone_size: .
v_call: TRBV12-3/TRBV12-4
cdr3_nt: TGTGCCAGCAGTCAGGGTACGGCTCACACCATATATTTT
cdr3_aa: CASSQGTAHTIYF

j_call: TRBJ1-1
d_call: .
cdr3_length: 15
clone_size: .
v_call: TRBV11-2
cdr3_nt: TGTGCCAGCAGCTCGTACCGGGGTCAGAACACTGAAGCTTTCTTT
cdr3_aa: CASSSYRGQNTEAFF

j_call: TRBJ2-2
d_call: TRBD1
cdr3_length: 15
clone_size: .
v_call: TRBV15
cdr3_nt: TGTGCCACCAGCGGAAACAGGGGTCTGAGCGGGGAGCTGTTTTTT
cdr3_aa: CATSGNRGLSGELFF

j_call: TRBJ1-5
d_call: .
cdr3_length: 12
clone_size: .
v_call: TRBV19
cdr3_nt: TGTGCCAGTAGTACTTACAATCAGCCCCAGCATTTT
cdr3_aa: CASSTYNQPQHF

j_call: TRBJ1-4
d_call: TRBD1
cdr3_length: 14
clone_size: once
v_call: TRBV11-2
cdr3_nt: TGTGCCAGCAGCCGGCGGGACAGGGGTGAAAAACTGTTTTTT
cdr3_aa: CASSRRDRGEKLFF

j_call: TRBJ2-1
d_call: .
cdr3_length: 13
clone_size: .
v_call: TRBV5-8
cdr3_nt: TGTGCCAGCAGCTCAGACATAGGCAATGAGCAGTTCTTC
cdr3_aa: CASSSDIGNEQFF

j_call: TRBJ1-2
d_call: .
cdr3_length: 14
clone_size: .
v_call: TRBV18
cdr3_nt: TGTGCCAGCTCTTCGATTGGACAGAACTATGGCTACACCTTC
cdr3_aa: CASSSIGQNYGYTF

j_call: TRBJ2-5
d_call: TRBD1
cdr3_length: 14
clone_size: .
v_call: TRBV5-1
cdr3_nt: TGCGCCAGCAAAATCGCAGGGGGCGTGGAGACCCAGTACTTC
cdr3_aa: CASKIAGGVETQYF

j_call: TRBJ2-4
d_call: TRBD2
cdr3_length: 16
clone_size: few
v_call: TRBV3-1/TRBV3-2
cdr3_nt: TGTGCCAGCAGCCAAAACGGGGCGGGAGTTCAAAACATTCAGTACTTC
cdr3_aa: CASSQNGAGVQNIQYF

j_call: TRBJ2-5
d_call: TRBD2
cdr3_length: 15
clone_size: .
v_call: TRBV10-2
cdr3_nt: TGCGCCAGCATCCCTAGCGGGAGGGCCTGGGAGACCCAGTACTTC
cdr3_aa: CASIPSGRAWETQYF

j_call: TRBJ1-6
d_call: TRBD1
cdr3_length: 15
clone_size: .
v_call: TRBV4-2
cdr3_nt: TGTGCCAGCAGCCAAGCCGGACAGGTAGAGTCACCCCTCCACTTT
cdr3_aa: CASSQAGQVESPLHF

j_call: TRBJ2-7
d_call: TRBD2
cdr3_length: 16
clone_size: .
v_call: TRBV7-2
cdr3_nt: TGTGCCAGCAGCCCTGGGCTAGCGGTACCCACTACCGAGCAGTACTTC
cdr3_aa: CASSPGLAVPTTEQYF

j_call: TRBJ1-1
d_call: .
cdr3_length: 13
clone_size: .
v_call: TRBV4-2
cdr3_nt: TGTGCCAGCAGCCAAGGCGGTAACACTGAAGCTTTCTTT
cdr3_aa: CASSQGGNTEAFF

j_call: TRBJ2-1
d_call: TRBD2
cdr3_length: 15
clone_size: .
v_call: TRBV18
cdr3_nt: TGTGCCAGCTCATCGACTAGCGGGAGTGGAAATGAGCAGTTCTTC
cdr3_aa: CASSSTSGSGNEQFF

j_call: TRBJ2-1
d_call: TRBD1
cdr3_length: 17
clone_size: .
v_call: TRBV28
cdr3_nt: TGTGCCAGCAGGCCGGGACAGGGGGCGCAGGCCTACAATGAGCAGTTCTTC
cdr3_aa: CASRPGQGAQAYNEQFF

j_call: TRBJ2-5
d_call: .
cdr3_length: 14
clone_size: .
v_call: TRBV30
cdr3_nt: TGTGCCTGGAGTGTGTTAACGGGAGAAGAGACCCAGTACTTC
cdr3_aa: CAWSVLTGEETQYF

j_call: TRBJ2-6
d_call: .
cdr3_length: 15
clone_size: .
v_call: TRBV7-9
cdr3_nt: TGTGCCAGCAGCTTATCTCGCTCTGGGGCCAACGTCCTGACTTTC
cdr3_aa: CASSLSRSGANVLTF

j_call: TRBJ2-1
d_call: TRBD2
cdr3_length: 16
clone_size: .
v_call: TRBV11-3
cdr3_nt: TGTGCCAGCAGCTTAAGTCTGAGCGGGAGCATGGATGAGCAGTTCTTC
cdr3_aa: CASSLSLSGSMDEQFF

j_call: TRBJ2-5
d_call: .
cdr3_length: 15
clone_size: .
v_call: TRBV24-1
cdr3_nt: TGTGCCACCAGTGACCCCGCCGGGACAAGGGAGACCCAGTACTTC
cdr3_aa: CATSDPAGTRETQYF

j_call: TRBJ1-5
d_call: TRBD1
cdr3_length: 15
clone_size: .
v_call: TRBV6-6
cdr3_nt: TGTGCCAGCAGTGCAAGACAGGGGAGCAATCAGCCCCAGCATTTT
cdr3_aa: CASSARQGSNQPQHF

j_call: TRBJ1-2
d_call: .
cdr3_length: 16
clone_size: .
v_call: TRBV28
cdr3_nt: TGTGCCAGCAGTCCCGGGGGGGACGGAAGAACCTATGGCTACACCTTC
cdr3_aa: CASSPGGDGRTYGYTF

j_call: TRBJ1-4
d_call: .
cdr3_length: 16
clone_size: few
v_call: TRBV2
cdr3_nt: TGTGCCAGCAGTGTTAGCGGGAGGGGGATTAATGAAAAACTGTTTTTT
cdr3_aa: CASSVSGRGINEKLFF

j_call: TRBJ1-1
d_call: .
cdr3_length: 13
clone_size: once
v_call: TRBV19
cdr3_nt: TGTGCCAGTACCATGGGGGGGAACACTGAAGCTTTCTTT
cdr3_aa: CASTMGGNTEAFF

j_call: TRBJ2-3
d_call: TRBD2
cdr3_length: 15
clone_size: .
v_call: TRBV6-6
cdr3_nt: TGTGCCAGCAGTACGACTAGCGGGAGTCCAGATACGCAGTATTTT
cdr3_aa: CASSTTSGSPDTQYF

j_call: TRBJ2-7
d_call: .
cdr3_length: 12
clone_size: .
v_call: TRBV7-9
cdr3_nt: TGTGCCAGCAGCTCCCTTCGGGACGAGCAGTACTTC
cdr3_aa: CASSSLRDEQYF

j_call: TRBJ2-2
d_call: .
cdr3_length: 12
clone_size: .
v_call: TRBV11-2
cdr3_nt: TGTGCCAGCGGGGCTGCCTCCCGGGAGCTGTTTTTT
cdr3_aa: CASGAASRELFF

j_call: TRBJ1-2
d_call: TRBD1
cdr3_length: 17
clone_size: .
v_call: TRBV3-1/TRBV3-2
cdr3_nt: TGTGCCAGCAGCCAAACCCCCGGACAGGGGAGGGACTATGGCTACACCTTC
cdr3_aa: CASSQTPGQGRDYGYTF

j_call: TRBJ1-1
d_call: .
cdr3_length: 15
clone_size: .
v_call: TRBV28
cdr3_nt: TGTGCCAGCAGTCTCGTGGGCCAGGGGAACACTGAAGCTTTCTTT
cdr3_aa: CASSLVGQGNTEAFF

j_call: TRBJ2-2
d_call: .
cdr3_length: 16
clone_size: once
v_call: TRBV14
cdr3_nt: TGTGCCAGCAGCCAAATCTTACAGAGTAACACCGGGGAGCTGTTTTTT
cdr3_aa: CASSQILQSNTGELFF

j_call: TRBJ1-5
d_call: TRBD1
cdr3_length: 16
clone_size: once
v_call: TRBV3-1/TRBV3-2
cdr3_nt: TGTGCCAGCAGCCAAGAAAGAACAGGGGGGGCGCAGCCCCAGCATTTT
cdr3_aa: CASSQERTGGAQPQHF

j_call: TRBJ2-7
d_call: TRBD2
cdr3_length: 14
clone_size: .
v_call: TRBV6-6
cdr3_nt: TGTGCCAGCAGTTACGGACTAGACGTCTACGAGCAGTACTTC
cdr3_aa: CASSYGLDVYEQYF

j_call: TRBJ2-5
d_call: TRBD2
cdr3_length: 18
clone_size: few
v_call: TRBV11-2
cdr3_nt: TGTGCCAGCAGCCCCCTAGCGGGAGTGGAGTTGGTAGTAGAGACCCAGTACTTC
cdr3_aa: CASSPLAGVELVVETQYF

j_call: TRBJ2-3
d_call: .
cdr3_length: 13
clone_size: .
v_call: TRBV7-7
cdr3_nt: TGTGCTAGCAGCACAGGGTCCGCCGATACGCAGTATTTT
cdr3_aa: CASSTGSADTQYF

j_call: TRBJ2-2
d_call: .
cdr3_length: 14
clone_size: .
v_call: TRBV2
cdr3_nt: TGTGCCAGCAGTGGGCAGAAGAACACCGGGGAGCTGTTTTTT
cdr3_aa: CASSGQKNTGELFF

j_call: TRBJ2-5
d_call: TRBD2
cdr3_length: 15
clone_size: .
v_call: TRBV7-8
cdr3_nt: TGTGCCAGCAGGACTAGCGGGAGTCTGATGGAGACCCAGTACTTC
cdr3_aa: CASRTSGSLMETQYF

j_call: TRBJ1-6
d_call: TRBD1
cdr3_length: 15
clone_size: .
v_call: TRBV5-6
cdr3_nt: TGTGCCAGCAGCTACGGACAGGGTGGCAATTCACCCCTCCACTTT
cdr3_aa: CASSYGQGGNSPLHF

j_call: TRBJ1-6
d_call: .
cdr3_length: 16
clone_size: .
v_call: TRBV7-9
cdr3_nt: TGTGCCAGCAGCTTAGTGGGGGGGCCCGGGAATTCACCCCTCCACTTT
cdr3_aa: CASSLVGGPGNSPLHF

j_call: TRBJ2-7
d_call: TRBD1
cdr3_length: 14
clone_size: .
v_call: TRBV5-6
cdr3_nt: TGTGCCAGCAGCAAGGACAGGGGATATTACGAGCAGTACTTC
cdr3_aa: CASSKDRGYYEQYF

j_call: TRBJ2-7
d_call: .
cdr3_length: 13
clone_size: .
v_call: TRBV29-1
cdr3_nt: TGCAGCGTTTTGGCAGGGGCAAGACGCGAGCAGTACTTC
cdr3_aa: CSVLAGARREQYF

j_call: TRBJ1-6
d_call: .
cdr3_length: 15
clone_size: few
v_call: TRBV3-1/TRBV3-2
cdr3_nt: TGTGCCAGCAGGACAGCCAACTCCCTCTCTTCACCCCTCCACTTT
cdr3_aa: CASRTANSLSSPLHF

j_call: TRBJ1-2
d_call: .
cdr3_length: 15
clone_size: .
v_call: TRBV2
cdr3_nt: TGTGCCAGCAGTGAAGTTGGGCCCCTCCCAGGTGGCTACACCTTC
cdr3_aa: CASSEVGPLPGGYTF

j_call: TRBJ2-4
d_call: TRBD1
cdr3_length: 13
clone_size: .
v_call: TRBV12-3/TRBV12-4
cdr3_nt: TGTGCCAGCAGTACAGACAGGGTTGACATTCAGTACTTC
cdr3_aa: CASSTDRVDIQYF

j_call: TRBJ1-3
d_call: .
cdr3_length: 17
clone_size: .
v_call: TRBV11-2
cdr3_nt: TGTGCCAGCAGCCAAGAGCGTCTATCGAGCTCTGGAAACACCATATATTTT
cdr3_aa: CASSQERLSSSGNTIYF

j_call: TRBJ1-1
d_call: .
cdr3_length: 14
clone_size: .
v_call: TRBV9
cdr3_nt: TGTGCCAGCAGCCCGGGGAACAGGAACACTGAAGCTTTCTTT
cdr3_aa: CASSPGNRNTEAFF

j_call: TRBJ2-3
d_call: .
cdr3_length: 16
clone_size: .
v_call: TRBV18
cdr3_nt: TGTGCCAGCTCACCACTAACTAGGAGGTCGACAGATACGCAGTATTTT
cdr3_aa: CASSPLTRRSTDTQYF

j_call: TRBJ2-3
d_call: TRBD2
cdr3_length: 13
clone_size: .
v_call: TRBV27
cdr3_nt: TGTGCCAGCAGACTAGCGGGAGCAGATACGCAGTATTTT
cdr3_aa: CASRLAGADTQYF

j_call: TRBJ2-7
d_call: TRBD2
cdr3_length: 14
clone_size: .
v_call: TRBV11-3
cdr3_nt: TGTGCCAGCTCACTAGCGGGAGGCGTCTATGAGCAGTACTTC
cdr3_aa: CASSLAGGVYEQYF

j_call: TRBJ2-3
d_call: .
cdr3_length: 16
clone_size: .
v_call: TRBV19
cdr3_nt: TGTGCCAGTAGGGGCATCGCAGGGGCCCGCACAGATACGCAGTATTTT
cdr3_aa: CASRGIAGARTDTQYF

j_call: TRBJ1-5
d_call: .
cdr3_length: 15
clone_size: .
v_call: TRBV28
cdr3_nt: TGTGCCACCCAAGAGAAACAGAGATTTAATCAGCCCCAGCATTTT
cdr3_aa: CATQEKQRFNQPQHF

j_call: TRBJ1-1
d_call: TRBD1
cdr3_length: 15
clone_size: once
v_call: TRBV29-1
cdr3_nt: TGCAGCGTTGGGGGACAGAGACTTAGGGGCACTGAAGCTTTCTTT
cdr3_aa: CSVGGQRLRGTEAFF

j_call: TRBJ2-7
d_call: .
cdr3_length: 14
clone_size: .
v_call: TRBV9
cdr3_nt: TGTGCCAGCAGCCCGCGGGCGGGGTCCTACGAGCAGTACTTC
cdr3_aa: CASSPRAGSYEQYF

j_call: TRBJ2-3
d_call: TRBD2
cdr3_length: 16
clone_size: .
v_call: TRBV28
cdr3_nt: TGTGCCAGCAGTTTACAAGGACTAGCGGGCACAGATACGCAGTATTTT
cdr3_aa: CASSLQGLAGTDTQYF